Below, 12 T cell receptor beta chains from the same sample are listed, as sequenced in a study of blood T cell repertoires in COVID-19 (dated by TCRdb to 2020 to 2022). The receptor library was made with the immunoSEQ multiplex PCR assay. Held by TCRdb, this immuneACCESS table contains in-frame sequences only and omits some clones. Under half of the omission traces to an unresolved V gene where checked; the cause of the rest is unknown. The sample table shows 400,000 or so clones, and about 90% are seen once. The ten largest clones represent around 0.6% of the sample. Input material: PBMCs or T cells enriched from blood (not recorded which). The receptors derive from a man younger than 30 who had recovered from COVID-19.

The chain is built from TRBV19 and TRBJ1-5, with TRBD1 identical over 10 bases. The germline V gene encodes CDR1 LNHDA and CDR2 SQIVND (reference sequence). V lost 8 bases, J lost 6 bases, and 13 bases stayed unmatched. This CDR3 has 16 residues. DNA for the CDR3: TGTGCCAGTGCATATACCGGGACAGGGGTCGGTCAGCCCCAGCATTTT. Translating it yields CASAYTGTGVGQPQHF.

V usage is TRBV11-3 and J usage is TRBJ1-4, with TRBD1 as a possible D gene (6 bases). The V and J ends lost 5 bases and 4 bases respectively, with 11 bases between them. Germline-derived CDR1 and CDR2 are SGHNT and YENEEA. The CDR3 runs to 14 residues. The CDR3 here is CASSPRDINEKLFF. The DNA for the CDR3 is TGTGCCAGCAGCCCCCGGGACATTAATGAAAAACTGTTTTTT.

The chain combines TRBV7-9 with TRBJ1-2; TRBD1 matches 8 bases. The CDR3 is 14 amino acids. Germline V gene data show CDR1 as SEHNR and CDR2 as FQNEAQ (reference sequence). The trim removed 0 bases at V and 6 bases at J, leaving 3 bases unmatched. The DNA for the CDR3 is TGTGCCAGCAGCTTAGCAGCGACAGGGGATGGCTACACCTTC. Its protein product is CASSLAATGDGYTF.

The chain employs TRBV28 and TRBJ2-2, with 7 bases matching TRBD1. Germline V gene lookup returns CDR1 MDHEN and CDR2 SYDVKM. The V segment lost 8 bases and the J segment 7 bases; nucleotides outside the gene matches: 13. The CDR3 runs to 15 residues. The CDR3 coding sequence is TGTGCCAGCGGCAAAGACAGGGATGACGGCGGGGAGCTGTTTTTT. It specifies CASGKDRDDGGELFF.

On this clone: One end of the junction is discordant with germline, which a read error may explain. The chain has TRBV15 and TRBJ1-6, with TRBD1 matching over 10 bases. CDR1 is LNHNV and CDR2 is YYDKDF in the germline V gene (reference sequence). The CDR3 is 15 amino acids. For the CDR3, the DNA is TGTGCCACCAGCGGAGACAGGGGGCTGGTAACACCCCTCCACTTT. This sequence encodes CATSGDRGLVTPLHF. Complete variable domain (other parts from reference TRBV15 and TRBJ1-6): DAMVIQNPRYQVTQFGKPVTLSCSQTLNHNVMYWYQQKSSQAPKLLFHYYDKDFNNEADTPDNFQSRRPNTSFCFLDIRSPGLGDTAMYLCATSGDRGLVTPLHFGNGTRLTVT.

This clone appeared a single time. This chain links TRBV7-8 with TRBJ1-5; no definite D call. Germline values: CDR1 SGHVS, CDR2 FQNEAQ. The length of the CDR3 is 15 residues. V lost 3 bases to trimming and J lost 0 bases, with 9 bases between them. As DNA, the CDR3 is TGTGCCAGCAGCTTGGGAGGGAGTAGCAATCAGCCCCAGCATTTT. Amino acids: CASSLGGSSNQPQHF.

This clone was counted ten times or more. The rearrangement links TRBV27 to TRBJ2-3; the D is unclear. V was trimmed by 6 bases and J by 0 bases, leaving 10 bases between them. CDR1 MNHEY and CDR2 SMNVEV come from the germline V gene (reference sequence). The CDR3 runs to 14 residues. The CDR3 protein is CASSLAGSTDTQYF. The CDR3 region has the DNA TGTGCCAGCAGCTTAGCCGGTAGCACAGATACGCAGTATTTT.

V and J are TRBV30 and TRBJ2-3; 9 bases map to TRBD2. The CDR3 loop spans 16 amino acids. V trimming: 0 bases; J trimming: 3 bases; junction bases outside the gene matches: 7. CDR1 and CDR2 from the germline V gene are GTSNPN and SVGIG (reference sequence). CDR3 DNA: TGTGCCTGGAGTGTACTGGCGGGAGGGCCAACAGATACGCAGTATTTT. It codes for CAWSVLAGGPTDTQYF.

The rearrangement links TRBV7-2 to TRBJ1-1; unclear D gene. The CDR3 is 14 residues long. Germline loops: CDR1 SGHTA, CDR2 FQGNSA. The germline V and J ends were trimmed by 2 bases and 1 base, with 8 bases remaining between them. CDR3 DNA: TGTGCCAGCAGCTTAATTACAGAGAACACTGAAGCTTTCTTT. Protein product: CASSLITENTEAFF.

V usage is TRBV6-5 and J usage is TRBJ2-1; 8 nucleotides align to TRBD2. Trimming cost V 1 base and J 5 bases; bases outside gene matches: 7. Germline V lookup: CDR1 MNHEY, CDR2 SVGAGI. The CDR3 extends over 16 amino acids. As DNA, the CDR3 is TGTGCCAGCAGTTACTTATCCGCGGGGGGCCACAATGAGCAGTTCTTC. Amino acid sequence: CASSYLSAGGHNEQFF.

The V gene is TRBV10-3, the J gene TRBJ1-2, with D perhaps TRBD1 (5 bases). The CDR3 extends over 13 amino acids. CDR1 and CDR2 from the germline V gene are ENHRY and SYGVKD. V was clipped by 0 bases and J by 8 bases, with 10 bases between them. CDR3 in DNA: TGTGCCATCAGTGAGTCGGGGCGGGAGGGCTACACCTTC. It codes for CAISESGREGYTF.

This clone came up a few times. The chain employs TRBV28 and TRBJ2-1, with 8 bases that match TRBD2. The CDR3 length is 14 residues. The V gene's germline CDR1 is MDHEN and CDR2 SYDVKM. J was trimmed by 4 bases and V by 6 bases; bases with no gene match: 5. The CDR3 DNA reads TGTGCCAGCAGAGCGGGAGTGGTTTACAATGAGCAGTTCTTC. It yields the protein CASRAGVVYNEQFF. The whole variable domain, filled in from reference TRBV28 and TRBJ2-1, reads DVKVTQSSRYLVKRTGEKVFLECVQDMDHENMFWYRQDPGLGLRLIYFSYDVKMKEKGDIPEGYSVSREKKERFSLILESASTNQTSMYLCASRAGVVYNEQFFGPGTRLTVL.